The rows below give T cell receptor beta chains drawn from one sample of a study of chemoradiotherapy in HPV16-positive cancers. Sequenced by immunoSEQ multiplex PCR; TCRdb stores in-frame clones only, minus some. There are approximately 13,000 clones in the sample; over 85% occur only once, and 3.5% to 4.5% lies in the top ten. Sequenced here: tumor tissue, sampled from a patient who underwent chemoradiotherapy. The receptors here all came from a human donor with HPV-associated anogenital cancer. Both conserved end residues are part of each CDR3. A D gene is named only where the DNA matches it firmly. Clone size is stated in some rows and not others, as once, few, many or a class when expanded.

clone_size | j_call | d_call | v_call | cdr3_aa | cdr3_nt
few | TRBJ1-4 | . | TRBV5-6 | CASSPTRGDFEKLFF | TGTGCCAGCAGCCCCACACGTGGGGACTTTGAAAAACTGTTTTTT
. | TRBJ2-1 | . | TRBV29-1 | CSAPRASSSYNEQFF | TGCAGCGCCCCGAGGGCATCCAGCTCCTACAATGAGCAGTTCTTC
. | TRBJ2-5 | TRBD2 | TRBV7-6 | CASSFPGLRETQYF | TGTGCCAGCAGCTTCCCGGGACTAAGAGAGACCCAGTACTTC
once | TRBJ2-7 | TRBD2 | TRBV30 | CAWSVRGVSYEQYF | TGTGCCTGGAGTGTGCGGGGGGTGTCCTACGAGCAGTACTTC
. | TRBJ2-7 | . | TRBV6-6 | CASSKSSSYEQYF | TGTGCCAGCAGTAAGTCCTCTTCCTACGAGCAGTACTTC
. | TRBJ1-1 | TRBD1 | TRBV6-5 | CASSSPGTGGEAFF | TGTGCCAGCAGTTCACCCGGGACAGGAGGTGAAGCTTTCTTT
. | TRBJ2-7 | TRBD2 | TRBV7-9 | CASMQRESYEQYF | TGTGCCAGCATGCAGCGGGAGAGCTACGAGCAGTACTTC
. | TRBJ2-7 | . | TRBV6-5 | CASSYVAQTYEQYF | TGTGCCAGCAGTTATGTAGCTCAAACCTACGAGCAGTACTTC
. | TRBJ1-2 | TRBD1 | TRBV10-3 | CAISKNRGAGYGYTF | TGTGCCATCAGTAAAAACAGGGGAGCAGGATATGGCTACACCTTC
. | TRBJ1-2 | . | TRBV11-3 | CASSSWTDVAF | TGTGCCAGCAGCTCCTGGACAGATGTTGCCTTC
. | TRBJ2-3 | TRBD2 | TRBV2 | CASSEALAGLTDTQYF | TGTGCCAGCAGTGAAGCTCTAGCGGGGCTCACAGATACGCAGTATTTT
. | TRBJ1-2 | . | TRBV9 | CASSPGLVHDYGYTF | TGTGCCAGCAGCCCCGGCTTGGTCCATGACTATGGCTACACCTTC
once | TRBJ2-3 | . | TRBV7-8 | CASSLRGFNTDTQYF | TGTGCCAGCAGCTTACGAGGGTTTAACACAGATACGCAGTATTTT
. | TRBJ2-7 | . | TRBV2 | CASSVLDWGEQYF | TGTGCCAGCAGTGTACTTGACTGGGGTGAGCAGTACTTC
. | TRBJ1-5 | . | TRBV10-3 | CAISDGQNNQPQHF | TGTGCCATCAGTGATGGACAGAACAATCAGCCCCAGCATTTT
once | TRBJ1-4 | . | TRBV27 | CASSFNRDGNEKLFF | TGTGCCAGCAGTTTCAACAGGGATGGTAATGAAAAACTGTTTTTT